Sequencing of this TCR beta chain was carried out in a study of neurological immune-mediated disorders (dated by TCRdb to between 2019 and 2020). Describing the broader study: The study compared peripheral blood TCR-beta repertoires of HTLV-I-associated myelopathy (HAM/TSP) patients, multiple sclerosis patients and healthy controls using UMI-based sequencing. Alongside PBMC samples, the set of 106 TCR-beta libraries contained longitudinal samples, technical triplicates, and paired CD4+ and CD8+ T-cell subsets that had been sorted. The cohort comprised around 70 subjects: about 15 HAM/TSP patients, 35 or so multiple sclerosis patients and around 20 healthy controls. Longitudinal HAM/TSP donors and healthy donors each had 3 time-points at intervals of about 3-40 months.

cDNA was synthesized by template-switch 5'RACE using a primer with a 10-nucleotide random unique molecular identifier that tagged each TCR transcript. Every sequencing run covered 15-18 subjects and yielded more than 170 million TCR-beta sequences. The RNeasy kit was used to extract total RNA. TCR-beta VDJ regions were amplified with primers for the TCR constant region and the 5'RACE anchor, using the KAPA Real-time Library Amplification kit. A first PCR added sample indexes and Illumina adaptors, and a second PCR then raised library yield. After Ampure bead purification, the roughly 650 bp TCR product was size-selected on a 2% E-gel SizeSelection system. Before pooling, library quality was checked on a Bioanalyzer, concentration was measured with Qubit, and libraries were quantified with the Kapa Library Quantification kit. Paired-end 2 x 150 bp sequencing of the libraries was performed on an Illumina HiSeq 2500. To increase sequence diversity, roughly 25-31% phiX was spiked into each library pool. The published analysis was carried out like this. The quality-filtered reads were processed with the UMI-based MiGEC pipeline, whose error correction step removed more than 85% of the raw TCR sequences. VDJ genes were aligned to IMGT germline references, and clonotypes were defined by unique CDR3 amino acid sequence plus V-J genes. VDJtools evaluated clonal expansion, Shannon diversity and CDR3 relatedness (CalcPairwiseDistances, ClusterSamples); CLCbio workbench built phylogenetic trees. Using coefficient-of-variation modelling across technical triplicates, the study counted a clone as expanded if it had at least 8 unique UMIs. Through fastp at Q25 and MiXCR, TCRdb rebuilt clones from the public reads, retaining in-frame beta chains. Each CDR3 protein gets just one entry, which takes the most common genes and DNA from the rows behind it. The authors' filters were not applied to this entry. The sample table contains 64,000 or so distinct CDR3 sequences; only one count was recorded for roughly a tenth of them. The ten largest clones represent approximately 9.6% of the sample.

Results the study describes overall, beyond this receptor: The highest TCR clonal expansion was observed in HAM/TSP patients, whereas the lowest was observed in MS patients, even when compared with healthy controls. No identical CDR3 amino acid sequences were shared among expanded clones across subjects, suggesting private TCR-beta repertoires in all groups.

This clonotype was seen ten or more times. It lacks a known antigen. Nothing much larger sits one base from this clone, and base qualities are not available. The time point label on this specimen signifies: longitudinal time-point 1 (baseline). Blood bank volunteers in Maryland, USA served as the healthy controls. Libraries from unsorted PBMCs were made from 2 million PBMCs kept in RNAlater at -80 degrees C until RNA extraction. Peripheral blood was subjected to Ficoll-Hypaque density gradient centrifugation to isolate PBMCs, which were then cryopreserved in liquid nitrogen. Sequencing was performed on PBMCs. The receptor's source is a man aged 30 to 45 in good health.

The CDR3 sequence is CASSLSGRAPSYNEQFF. The DNA sequence reads TGTGCCAGCAGTTTATCCGGGAGGGCCCCCTCCTACAATGAGCAGTTCTTC. Rearrangement joined TRBV12-3 or TRBV12-4 to TRBJ2-1; TRBD2 lines up with 8 middle nucleotides. V trim: 2 bases; J trim: 0 bases; unmatched bases: 6. The CDR3 numbers 17 residues from cysteine through phenylalanine. The read is trimmed to its CDR3 DNA, 51 bases read in frame from base 1.